This TCR beta chain was obtained from a study of T cell repertoires in cytomegalovirus infection. Across the whole study: Evidence of both CMV infection and a matching HLA type came from public TCR beta signatures.

To note about this clonotype: The antigen remains unidentified.

This CDR3 contains 14 residues. Germline V CDR1 and CDR2: SGHVS, FQNEAQ. V was pared by 4 bases and J by 4 bases, with 5 bases of the junction left unmatched. Findings of the study overall: What dominated the ex vivo response were HLA-C-restricted CMV-specific TCR beta clonotypes.

TCRdb analysed the reads with MiXCR anew, one entry per CDR3 protein. The repertoire consists of 300,000 to 400,000 distinct CDR3 sequences, with roughly 28% occurring once and the leading ten covering about 20%. This sequence originates from a human donor in good health (CMV status not recorded). Some clones in this sample may be carry-over from other donors' samples. The chain couples TRBV7-8 to TRBJ2-7, with 9 bases matching TRBD2. Sequences were derived from cultured PBMCs, sampled from culture after CMV antigen stimulation. CDR3 loop: CASSWESGRYEQYF. The CDR3 region has the DNA TGTGCCAGCAGCTGGGAGAGCGGGAGGTACGAGCAGTACTTC.